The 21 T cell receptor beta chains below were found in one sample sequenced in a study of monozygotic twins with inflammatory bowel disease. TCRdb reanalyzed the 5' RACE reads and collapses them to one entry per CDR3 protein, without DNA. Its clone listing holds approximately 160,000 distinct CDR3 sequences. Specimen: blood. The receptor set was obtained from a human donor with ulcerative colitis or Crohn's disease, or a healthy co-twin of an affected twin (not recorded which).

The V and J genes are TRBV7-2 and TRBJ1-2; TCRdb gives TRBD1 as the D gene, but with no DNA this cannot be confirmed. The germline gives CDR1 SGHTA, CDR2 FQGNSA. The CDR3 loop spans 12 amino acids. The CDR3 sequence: CASSFAAGGYTF.

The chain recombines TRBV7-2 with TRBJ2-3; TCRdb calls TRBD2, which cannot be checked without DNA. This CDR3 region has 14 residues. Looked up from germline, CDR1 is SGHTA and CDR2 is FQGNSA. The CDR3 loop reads CASSLESQTDTQYF.

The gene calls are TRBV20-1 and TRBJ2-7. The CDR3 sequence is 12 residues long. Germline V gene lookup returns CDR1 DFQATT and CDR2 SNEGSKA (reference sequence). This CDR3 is CSARDLGWEQYF.

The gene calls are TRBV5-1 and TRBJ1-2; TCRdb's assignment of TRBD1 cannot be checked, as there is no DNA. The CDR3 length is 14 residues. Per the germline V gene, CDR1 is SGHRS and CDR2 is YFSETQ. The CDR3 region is CASTSGTGAYGYTF.

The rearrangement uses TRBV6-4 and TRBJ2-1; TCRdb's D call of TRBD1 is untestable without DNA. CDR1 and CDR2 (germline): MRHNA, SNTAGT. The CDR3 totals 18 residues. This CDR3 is CASSLTADRGLPYNEQFF.

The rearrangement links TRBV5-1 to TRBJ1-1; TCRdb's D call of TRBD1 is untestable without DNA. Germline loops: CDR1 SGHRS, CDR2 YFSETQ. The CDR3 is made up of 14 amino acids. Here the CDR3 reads CASSSSGGNTEAFF.

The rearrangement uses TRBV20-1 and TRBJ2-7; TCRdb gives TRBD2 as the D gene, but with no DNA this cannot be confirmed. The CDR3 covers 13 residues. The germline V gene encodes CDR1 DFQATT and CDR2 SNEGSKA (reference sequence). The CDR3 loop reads CSPSGASSYEQYF.

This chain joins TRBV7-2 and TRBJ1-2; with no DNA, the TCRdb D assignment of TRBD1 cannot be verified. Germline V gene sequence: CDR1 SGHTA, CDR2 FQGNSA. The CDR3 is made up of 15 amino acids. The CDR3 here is CASSPKRRQHYGYTF.

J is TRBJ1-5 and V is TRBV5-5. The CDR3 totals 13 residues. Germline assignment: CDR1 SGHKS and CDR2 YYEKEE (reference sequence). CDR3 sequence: CASSPTQNQPQHF.

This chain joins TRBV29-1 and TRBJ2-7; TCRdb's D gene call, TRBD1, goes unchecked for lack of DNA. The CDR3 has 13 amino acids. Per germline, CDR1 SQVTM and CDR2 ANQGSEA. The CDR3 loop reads CSVVAGASYEQYF.

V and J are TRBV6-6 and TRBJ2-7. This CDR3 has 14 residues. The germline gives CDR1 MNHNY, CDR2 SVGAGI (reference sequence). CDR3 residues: CASSLLAGSYEQYF.

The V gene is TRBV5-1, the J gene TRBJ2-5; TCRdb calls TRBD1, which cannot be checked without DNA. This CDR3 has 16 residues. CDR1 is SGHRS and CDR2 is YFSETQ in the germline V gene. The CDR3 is CASRPAGQLKLETQYF.

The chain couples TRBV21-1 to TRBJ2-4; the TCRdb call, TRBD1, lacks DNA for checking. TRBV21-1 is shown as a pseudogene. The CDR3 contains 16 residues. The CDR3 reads CASSKGGRGAKNIQYF.

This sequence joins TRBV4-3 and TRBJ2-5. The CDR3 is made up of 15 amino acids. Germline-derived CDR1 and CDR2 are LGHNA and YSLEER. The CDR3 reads CASSQVIGLQETQYF.

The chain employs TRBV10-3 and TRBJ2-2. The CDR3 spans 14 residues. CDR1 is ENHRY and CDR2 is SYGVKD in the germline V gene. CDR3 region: CAISVKGNGGELFF.

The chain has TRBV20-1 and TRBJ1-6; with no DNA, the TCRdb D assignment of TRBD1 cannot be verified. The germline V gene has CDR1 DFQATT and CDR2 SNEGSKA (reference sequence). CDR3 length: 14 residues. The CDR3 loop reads CSARSGTGDSPLHF.

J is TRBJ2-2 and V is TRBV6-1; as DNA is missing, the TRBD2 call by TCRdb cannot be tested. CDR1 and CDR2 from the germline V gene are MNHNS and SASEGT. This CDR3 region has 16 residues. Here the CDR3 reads CASMGLAGAITGELFF.

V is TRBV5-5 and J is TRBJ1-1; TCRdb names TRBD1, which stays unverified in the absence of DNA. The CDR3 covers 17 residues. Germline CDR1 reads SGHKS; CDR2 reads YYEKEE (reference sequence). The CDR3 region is CASSLFVRTGLNTEAFF.

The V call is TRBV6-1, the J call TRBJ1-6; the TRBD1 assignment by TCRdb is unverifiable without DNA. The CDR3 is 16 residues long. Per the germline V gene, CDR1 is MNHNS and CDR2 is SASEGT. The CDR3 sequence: CASSLQGSSYNSPLHF.

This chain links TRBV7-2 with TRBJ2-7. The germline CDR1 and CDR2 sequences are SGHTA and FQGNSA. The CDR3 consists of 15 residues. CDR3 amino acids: CASSLVPGGSYEQYF.

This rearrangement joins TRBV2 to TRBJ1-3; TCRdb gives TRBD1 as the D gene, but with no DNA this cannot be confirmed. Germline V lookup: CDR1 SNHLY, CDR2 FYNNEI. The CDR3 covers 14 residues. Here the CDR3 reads CASSQDSYGNTIYF.